These 30 T cell receptor beta chains were all obtained from the same sample, sequenced in a study of beta chain features in type 1 diabetes. Study results and caveats: People with Type 1 diabetes carried modestly yet significantly shorter TCRB CDR3s in all four CD4+ subsets.

The entirety of the isolated RNA underwent reverse transcription, so expressed TCRB transcripts were sequenced. Data came from immunoSEQ multiplex PCR; TCRdb stores just in-frame clones and leaves some out. The data show over 650,000 clones, with around 15% seen just once and 0.035% to 0.045% held by the top ten. Their antigens are not known. Sequences were obtained from naive CD4+ T cells from blood. The origin of the receptors is a man aged 18 to 30 with type 1 diabetes.

A few counts support this clone. This sequence joins TRBV29-1 and TRBJ1-1, with D unclear. Trimming stripped 3 bases from V and 5 bases from J, with 13 bases between. CDR3 length: 13 amino acids. CDR1 and CDR2 (germline): SQVTM, ANQGSEA. CDR3 loop: CSVELGQRTEAFF. CDR3 sequence (DNA): TGCAGCGTTGAGCTCGGGCAGAGGACTGAAGCTTTCTTT.

V and J are TRBV6-5 and TRBJ2-2, with D possibly TRBD2 on 7 matching bases. V lost 2 bases and J lost 6, with 10 bases in between. The CDR3 is made up of 14 amino acids. Looked up from germline, CDR1 is MNHEY and CDR2 is SVGAGI. CDR3 region: CASSYAGAAGELFF. In nucleotides, the CDR3 is TGTGCCAGCAGTTACGCGGGGGCGGCCGGGGAGCTGTTTTTT.

The chain has TRBV5-1 and TRBJ2-5; D call uncertain. The V end lost 6 bases, the J end lost 8 bases, and 14 bases lay between the germline ends. Germline lookup yields CDR1 SGHRS and CDR2 YFSETQ. The CDR3 extends over 12 amino acids. The CDR3 here is CASTEKGSTQYF. The CDR3 nucleotides are TGCGCCAGCACCGAAAAGGGCTCCACCCAGTACTTC.

This clone was counted a few times. The V call is TRBV29-1, the J call TRBJ2-3; TRBD2 agrees at 12 bases. The CDR3 extends over 14 amino acids. The V segment lost 6 bases and the J segment 6 bases; nucleotides outside the gene matches: 7. Germline CDR1 reads SQVTM; CDR2 reads ANQGSEA. The CDR3 loop reads CSVGLAGREDTQYF. DNA for the CDR3: TGCAGCGTAGGACTAGCGGGGAGGGAGGATACGCAGTATTTT.

The table lists this clone with a few counts. The chain employs TRBV28 and TRBJ2-3; D may correspond to TRBD1 or TRBD2 (6 bases each). Trimming stripped 11 bases from V and 1 base from J, with 16 bases between. In germline, CDR1 is MDHEN, CDR2 SYDVKM. The length of the CDR3 is 14 residues. The CDR3 here is CACRTGAGTDTQYF. CDR3 nucleotides: TGTGCCTGCCGGACGGGGGCTGGCACAGATACGCAGTATTTT.

V gene TRBV28 combines with J gene TRBJ1-2; no reliable D call. V was clipped by 1 base and J by 4 bases, with 10 bases between them. This CDR3 is 14 amino acids long. CDR1 is MDHEN, CDR2 SYDVKM, per germline. The CDR3 DNA sequence: TGTGCCAGCAGTTTATCAGAATCGCCCTATGGCTACACCTTC. It is translated as CASSLSESPYGYTF.

CDR3 loop: CASSLIFGDTQYF. The DNA for the CDR3 is TGTGCCAGCAGCTTAATCTTCGGAGATACGCAGTATTTT. The chain uses TRBV13 and TRBJ2-3; no clear D. V dropped 2 bases and J dropped 5 bases, with 8 bases sitting between them. CDR3 size: 13 residues. Germline V gives CDR1 PRHDT, CDR2 FYEKMQ (reference sequence).

For this clone: Other DNA sequences in the same sample also yield this CDR3. Here the CDR3 reads CASSQEAGMNTEAFF. DNA for the CDR3: TGCGCCAGCAGCCAAGAGGCAGGAATGAACACTGAAGCTTTCTTT. The chain has TRBV4-3 and TRBJ1-1; no clear D. The CDR3 contains 15 residues. V was shortened by 0 bases and J by 0 bases, with 8 bases between the two germline ends. Per germline, CDR1 LGHNA and CDR2 YSLEER.

The table lists this clone with a few counts. This chain uses TRBV15 with TRBJ2-3; no clear D gene. The CDR3 extends over 13 amino acids. Germline V gene data show CDR1 as LNHNV and CDR2 as YYDKDF (reference sequence). Trimming left V 0 bases short and J 4 bases short, with 5 bases between. CDR3 bases: TGTGCCACCAGCAGAGATCTCCCAGATACGCAGTATTTT. Protein sequence: CATSRDLPDTQYF.

This clone showed up just a few times. The chain uses TRBV6-6 and TRBJ2-3; D call uncertain. V was pared by 2 bases and J by 0 bases, with 3 bases between. Per the germline V gene, CDR1 is MNHNY and CDR2 is SVGAGI (reference sequence). The CDR3 has 13 amino acids. The chain's CDR3 is CASSYLSTDTQYF. CDR3 in DNA: TGTGCCAGCAGTTACCTCAGCACAGATACGCAGTATTTT.

Written as DNA, the CDR3 is TGTGCCTCGGGGAACAGGCGGGAAGAGACCCAGTACTTC. Translated: CASGNRREETQYF. The gene calls are TRBV9 and TRBJ2-5; TRBD1 or TRBD2 may be the D gene (5 bases each). The germline V gene encodes CDR1 SGDLS and CDR2 YYNGEE. There are 13 residues in the CDR3. Trimming cost V 10 bases and J 3 bases, with 16 bases left between them.

V is TRBV29-1 and J is TRBJ1-3; D is ambiguous. The CDR3 length is 13 residues. Between the trimmed V and J ends, which lost 7 bases and 0 bases, there was a span of 10 bases. The germline V gene encodes CDR1 SQVTM and CDR2 ANQGSEA. CDR3 coding DNA: TGCAGCGCTAAGCGAAGCTCTGGAAACACCATATATTTT. This encodes CSAKRSSGNTIYF.

The chain joins TRBV5-6 to TRBJ2-3; D remains ambiguous. The CDR3 sequence is 14 residues long. Per germline, CDR1 SGHDT and CDR2 YYEEEE. V lost 1 base and J lost 2, with 8 bases in between. The CDR3 region has the DNA TGTGCCAGCAGCTTGTACGGTAACACAGATACGCAGTATTTT. It yields the protein CASSLYGNTDTQYF.

This clone was found a few times. The rearrangement links TRBV19 to TRBJ2-2, with TRBD2 matching 7 bases. The germline V gene has CDR1 LNHDA and CDR2 SQIVND (reference sequence). The CDR3 totals 17 residues. Losses at the gene ends were 7 bases for V and 1 base for J; bases not matched to a gene: 12. The CDR3 protein is CASKSSGDYRNTGELFF. The CDR3 DNA is TGTGCCAGTAAATCTTCGGGGGACTACCGGAACACCGGGGAGCTGTTTTTT.

Only a few counts were recorded for this clone. This chain connects TRBV29-1 to TRBJ2-5, with 8 bases matching TRBD1. This CDR3 region has 12 residues. The V segment lost 6 bases and the J segment 3 bases; nucleotides outside the gene matches: 3. Germline CDR1 is SQVTM and CDR2 is ANQGSEA. The CDR3 sequence is CSVMTGEETQYF. Written as DNA, the CDR3 is TGCAGCGTCATGACAGGGGAAGAGACCCAGTACTTC.

The chain combines TRBV10-3 with TRBJ2-1; no definite D call. Germline V gene lookup returns CDR1 ENHRY and CDR2 SYGVKD. The CDR3 is 13 amino acids. Trimming stripped 7 bases from V and 5 bases from J, with 12 bases between. The CDR3: CAIMTGRDNEQFF. The DNA of the CDR3 is TGTGCCATCATGACCGGAAGGGACAATGAGCAGTTCTTC.

The table lists this clone with a few counts. The chain couples TRBV29-1 to TRBJ2-2; tentatively, D is TRBD2 (6 bases). The CDR3 length is 12 residues. With 3 bases removed from V and 7 bases from J, the gap between germline ends came to 9 bases. CDR1 and CDR2 (germline): SQVTM, ANQGSEA. CDR3 residues: CSVDLAYGELFF. The CDR3 DNA follows: TGCAGCGTTGACCTAGCGTACGGGGAGCTGTTTTTT.

The chain carries TRBV9 and TRBJ1-1; D remains unclear. The V gene lost 0 bases and the J gene lost 1 base, with 10 bases spanning the gap. The CDR3 is 15 amino acids. Germline V gene data show CDR1 as SGDLS and CDR2 as YYNGEE. The CDR3: CASSVVVGKNTEAFF. The DNA for the CDR3 is TGTGCCAGCAGCGTAGTTGTCGGGAAGAACACTGAAGCTTTCTTT.

This clone turned up a few times. This chain joins TRBV5-1 and TRBJ2-5; tentatively, D is TRBD1 (6 bases). The germline gives CDR1 SGHRS, CDR2 YFSETQ. This CDR3 is built from 14 residues. Trimming took off 3 bases at V and 4 bases at J, with 13 bases between the two ends. CDR3 bases: TGCGCCAGCAGCTCAGGGGCAGGGTTAGAGACCCAGTACTTC. As protein: CASSSGAGLETQYF.

This clone was detected only a few times. V and J are TRBV4-3 and TRBJ2-1, with 8 bases lining up with TRBD2. V gave up 0 bases and J gave up 6 bases; unmatched junction bases: 4. This CDR3 is built from 15 residues. The germline V gene encodes CDR1 LGHNA and CDR2 YSLEER. CDR3 nucleotides: TGCGCCAGCAGCCAAGAGGCTAGCGGGTTCAATGAGCAGTTCTTC. Translation gives CASSQEASGFNEQFF.

The chain employs TRBV29-1 and TRBJ1-1; D perhaps matches TRBD1 (5 bases). CDR3 length equals 10 residues. V dropped 1 base and J dropped 11 bases, with 8 bases sitting between them. Germline CDR1 SQVTM, CDR2 ANQGSEA. The CDR3 here is CSVEAGLAFF. CDR3 DNA sequence: TGCAGCGTTGAAGCAGGGTTGGCTTTCTTT.

The sample holds a few counts of this clone. CDR3 in amino acids: CASSEAVGLAGGFSYNEQFF. The CDR3 coding sequence is TGTGCCAGCAGTGAAGCGGTAGGACTAGCGGGAGGGTTCTCCTACAATGAGCAGTTCTTC. V is TRBV6-1 and J is TRBJ2-1, with 15 positions matching TRBD2. Germline V gene sequence: CDR1 MNHNS, CDR2 SASEGT. The V and J ends lost 0 bases and 0 bases, in that order; junction bases with no gene match: 6. The CDR3 sequence is 20 residues long.

This chain uses TRBV4-1 with TRBJ1-2, with a weak D call TRBD1 (6 bases). The germline V gene has CDR1 MGHRA and CDR2 YSYEKL. Trimming pared 1 base from V and 2 bases from J, leaving 8 bases between. CDR3 length equals 14 residues. CDR3 nucleotide sequence: TGCGCCAGCAGCCAAGTTAGGGGGAACTATGGCTACACCTTC. It yields the protein CASSQVRGNYGYTF.

This clone was seen a handful of times. The chain links TRBV7-9 to TRBJ1-1, with D unclear. CDR3 size: 15 residues. CDR1 SEHNR and CDR2 FQNEAQ come from the germline V gene (reference sequence). The V end lost 1 base, the J end lost 0 bases, and 9 bases lay between the germline ends. The CDR3 reads CASSLGSRMNTEAFF. The CDR3 DNA is TGTGCCAGCAGCTTAGGTTCTCGAATGAACACTGAAGCTTTCTTT.

This clone was seen a handful of times. Other nucleotide sequences from this sample produce the same CDR3. The rearrangement links TRBV30 to TRBJ2-7; perhaps TRBD1 as D (6 bases). There are 11 residues in the CDR3. Germline V gives CDR1 GTSNPN, CDR2 SVGIG (reference sequence). V lost 5 bases, J lost 3 bases, and 8 bases lay in between. The DNA for the CDR3 is TGTGCCTGGGGACAGAGCTACGAGCAGTACTTC. Protein product: CAWGQSYEQYF.

V usage is TRBV7-2 and J usage is TRBJ2-5; 8 nucleotides align to TRBD1. The germline CDR1 and CDR2 sequences are SGHTA and FQGNSA. This CDR3 comprises 15 residues. J gave up 2 bases and V 2 bases, and 4 bases lay outside the gene matches. CDR3 protein: CASSLTRGRQETQYF. The CDR3 nucleotides are TGTGCCAGCAGCTTAACCAGGGGGCGGCAAGAGACCCAGTACTTC.

The genes are TRBV2 and TRBJ1-2, with 7 bases identical to TRBD1. With V trimmed by 6 bases and J by 6 bases, 7 bases remained unmatched. Looked up from germline, CDR1 is SNHLY and CDR2 is FYNNEI. The CDR3 has 13 amino acids. Here the CDR3 DNA reads TGTGCCAGCAGGTCTAAGGGGGCGGATGGCTACACCTTC. This encodes CASRSKGADGYTF.

This clone has only a few counts. V is TRBV18 and J is TRBJ1-5; TRBD1 agrees at 8 bases. V trimming: 2 bases; J trimming: 1 base; junction bases outside the gene matches: 10. This CDR3 is 18 amino acids long. Per the germline V gene, CDR1 is KGHSH and CDR2 is LQKENI. The CDR3 region is CASSPRQGLAGSNQPQHF. As DNA, the CDR3 is TGTGCCAGCTCACCAAGACAGGGGCTGGCTGGGAGCAATCAGCCCCAGCATTTT.

The chain is built from TRBV27 and TRBJ2-1; 9 bases align to TRBD1. CDR1 and CDR2 from the germline V gene are MNHEY and SMNVEV (reference sequence). CDR3 length: 16 residues. The V segment lost 6 bases and the J segment 8 bases; nucleotides outside the gene matches: 14. DNA of the CDR3: TGTGCCAGCAGCCCCTATAGGGACAGGGCGTGGGATGAGCAGTTCTTC. Protein: CASSPYRDRAWDEQFF.

This clone was seen more than once but under ten times. The V and J genes are TRBV11-2 and TRBJ1-1; 8 bases are shared with TRBD1. CDR1 and CDR2 from the germline V gene are SGHAT and FQNNGV. The CDR3 length is 14 residues. V was pared by 5 bases and J by 5 bases, with 7 bases of the junction left unmatched. CDR3 bases: TGTGCCAGCAGCAATCAGGGGGCTGGGACTGAAGCTTTCTTT. Encoded protein: CASSNQGAGTEAFF. The complete variable domain, with remaining parts taken from reference TRBV11-2 and TRBJ1-1, reads EAGVAQSPRYKIIEKRQSVAFWCNPISGHATLYWYQQILGQGPKLLIQFQNNGVVDDSQLPKDRFSAERLKGVDSTLKIQPAKLEDSAVYLCASSNQGAGTEAFFGQGTRLTVV.